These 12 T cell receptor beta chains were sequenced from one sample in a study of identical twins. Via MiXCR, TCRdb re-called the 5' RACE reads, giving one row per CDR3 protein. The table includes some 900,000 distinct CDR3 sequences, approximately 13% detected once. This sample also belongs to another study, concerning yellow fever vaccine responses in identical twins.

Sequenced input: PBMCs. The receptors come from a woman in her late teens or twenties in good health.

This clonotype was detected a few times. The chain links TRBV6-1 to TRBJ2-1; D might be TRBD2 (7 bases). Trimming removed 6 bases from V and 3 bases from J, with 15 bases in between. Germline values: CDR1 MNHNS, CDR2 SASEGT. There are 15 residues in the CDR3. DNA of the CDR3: TGTGCCAGCAGGAACACGGGGGGCCGCTACAATGAGCAGTTCTTC. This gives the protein CASRNTGGRYNEQFF.

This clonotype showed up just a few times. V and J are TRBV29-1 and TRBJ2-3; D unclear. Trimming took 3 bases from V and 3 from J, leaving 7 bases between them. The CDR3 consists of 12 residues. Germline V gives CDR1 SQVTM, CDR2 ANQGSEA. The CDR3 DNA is TGCAGCGTTGAGGGCAAAACAGATACGCAGTATTTT. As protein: CSVEGKTDTQYF.

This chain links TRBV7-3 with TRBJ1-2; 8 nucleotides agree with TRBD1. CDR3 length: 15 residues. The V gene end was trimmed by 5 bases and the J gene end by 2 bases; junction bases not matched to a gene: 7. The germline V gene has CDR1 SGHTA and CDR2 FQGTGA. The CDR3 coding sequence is TGTGCCAGCAGCCCCACCGGGACAGGCAACTATGGCTACACCTTC. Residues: CASSPTGTGNYGYTF.

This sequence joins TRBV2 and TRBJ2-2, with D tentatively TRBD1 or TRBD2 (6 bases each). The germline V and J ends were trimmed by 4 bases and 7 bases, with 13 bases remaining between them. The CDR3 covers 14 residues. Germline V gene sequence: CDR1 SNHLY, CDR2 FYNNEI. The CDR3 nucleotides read TGTGCCAGCAGTGTAAAGGGGGGCGACGGGGAGCTGTTTTTT. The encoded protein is CASSVKGGDGELFF.

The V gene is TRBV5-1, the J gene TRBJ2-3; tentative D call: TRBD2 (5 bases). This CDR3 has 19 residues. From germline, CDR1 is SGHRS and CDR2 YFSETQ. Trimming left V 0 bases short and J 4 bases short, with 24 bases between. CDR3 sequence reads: CASSLAAIVAMRVPDTQYF. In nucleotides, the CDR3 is TGCGCCAGCAGCTTGGCCGCTATTGTGGCGATGCGGGTTCCAGATACGCAGTATTTT.

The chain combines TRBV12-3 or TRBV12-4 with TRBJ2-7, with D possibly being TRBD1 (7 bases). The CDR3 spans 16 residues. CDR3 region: CASSLAGGPFSYEQYV. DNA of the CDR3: TGTGCCAGCAGTCTAGCAGGGGGGCCCTTCTCCTACGAGCAGTACGTC.

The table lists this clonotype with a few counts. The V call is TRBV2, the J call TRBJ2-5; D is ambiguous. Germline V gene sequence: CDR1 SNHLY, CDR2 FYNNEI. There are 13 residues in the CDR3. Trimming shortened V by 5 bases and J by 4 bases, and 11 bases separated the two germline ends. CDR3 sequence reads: CASSREAIETQYF. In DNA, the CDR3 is TGTGCCAGCAGTAGAGAGGCAATAGAGACCCAGTACTTC.

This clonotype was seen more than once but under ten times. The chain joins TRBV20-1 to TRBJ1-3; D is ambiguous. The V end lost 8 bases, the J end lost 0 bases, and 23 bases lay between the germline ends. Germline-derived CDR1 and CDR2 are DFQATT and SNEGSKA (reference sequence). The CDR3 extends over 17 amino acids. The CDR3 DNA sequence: TGCAGTCCCTATCCCCTCGCGGCGGAGATCTCTGGAAACACCATATATTTT. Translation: CSPYPLAAEISGNTIYF.

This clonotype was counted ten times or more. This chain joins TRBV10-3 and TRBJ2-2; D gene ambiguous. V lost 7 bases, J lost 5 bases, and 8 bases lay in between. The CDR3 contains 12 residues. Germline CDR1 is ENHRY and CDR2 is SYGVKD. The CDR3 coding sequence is TGTGCCATCACCATAGGGACCGGGGAGCTGTTTTTT. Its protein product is CAITIGTGELFF.

The chain's CDR3 is CASSQQGVGELFF. The CDR3, as DNA: TGCGCCAGCAGTCAACAGGGGGTCGGGGAGCTGTTTTTT. The chain carries TRBV23-1 and TRBJ2-2; 7 bases align to TRBD1. TRBV23-1 is given ORF status, its function remaining uncertain. The CDR3 runs to 13 residues. V lost 2 bases, J lost 7 bases, and 1 base stayed unmatched.

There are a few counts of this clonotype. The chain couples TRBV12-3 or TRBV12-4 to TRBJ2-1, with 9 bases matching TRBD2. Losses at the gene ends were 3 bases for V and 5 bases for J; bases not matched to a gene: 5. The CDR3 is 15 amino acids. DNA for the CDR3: TGTGCCAGCAGTTTCAAGACTAGCGGTAACAATGAGCAGTTCTTC. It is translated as CASSFKTSGNNEQFF.

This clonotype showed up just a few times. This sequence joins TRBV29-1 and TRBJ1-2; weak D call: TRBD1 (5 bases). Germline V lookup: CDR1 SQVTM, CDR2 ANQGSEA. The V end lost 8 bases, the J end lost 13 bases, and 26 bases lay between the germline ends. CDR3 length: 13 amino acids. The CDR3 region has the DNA TGCAGCTTAACCCTCGGGACCTCTCCTCTATTCACCTTC. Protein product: CSLTLGTSPLFTF.